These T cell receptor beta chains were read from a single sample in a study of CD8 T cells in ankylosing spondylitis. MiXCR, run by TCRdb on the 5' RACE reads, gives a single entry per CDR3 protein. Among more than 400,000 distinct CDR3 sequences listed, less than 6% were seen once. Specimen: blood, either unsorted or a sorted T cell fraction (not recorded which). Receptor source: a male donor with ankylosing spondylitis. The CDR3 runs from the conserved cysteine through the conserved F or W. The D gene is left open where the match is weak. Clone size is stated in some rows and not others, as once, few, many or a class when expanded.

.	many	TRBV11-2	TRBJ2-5	CASTRTGGGQETQYF	TGTGCCAGCACTCGAACGGGTGGGGGGCAAGAGACCCAGTACTTC
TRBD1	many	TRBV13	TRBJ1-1	CASSFNNRGTEAFF	TGTGCCAGCAGCTTTAACAACAGGGGCACTGAAGCTTTCTTT
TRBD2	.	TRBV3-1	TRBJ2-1	CASSQEQRGSSYNEQFF	TGTGCCAGCAGCCAAGAACAGCGGGGGAGCTCCTACAATGAGCAGTTCTTC
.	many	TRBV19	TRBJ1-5	CASSRGDQPQHF	TGTGCCAGTAGTCGGGGGGATCAGCCCCAGCATTTT
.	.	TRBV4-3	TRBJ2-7	CASSQDWAEPYEQYF	TGCGCCAGCAGCCAAGATTGGGCAGAACCCTACGAGCAGTACTTC
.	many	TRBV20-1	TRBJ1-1	CSASSTINTEAFF	TGCAGTGCTAGCTCTACCATAAACACTGAAGCTTTCTTT
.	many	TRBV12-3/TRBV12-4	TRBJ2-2	CASSLNGVTGELFF	TGTGCCAGCAGTTTAAATGGGGTTACCGGGGAGCTGTTTTTT
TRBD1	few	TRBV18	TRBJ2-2	CASSPPSTGATGELFF	TGTGCCAGCTCACCACCATCGACAGGGGCCACCGGGGAGCTGTTTTTT
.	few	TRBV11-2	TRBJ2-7	CASSFGSGNYEQYF	TGTGCCAGCAGCTTCGGTTCCGGGAACTACGAGCAGTACTTC
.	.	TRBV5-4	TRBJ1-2	CAIGPGQFIYGYTF	TGTGCCATCGGCCCTGGACAGTTCATCTATGGCTACACCTTC
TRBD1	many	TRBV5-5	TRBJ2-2	CASSPQGGWAGELFF	TGTGCCAGCAGCCCACAGGGGGGTTGGGCCGGGGAGCTGTTTTTT
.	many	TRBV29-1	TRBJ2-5	CSVEDYSRSGQETQYF	TGCAGCGTTGAAGATTATAGCCGTTCGGGGCAAGAGACCCAGTACTTC
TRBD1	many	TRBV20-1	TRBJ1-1	CSAVQGARTEAFF	TGCAGTGCTGTCCAGGGGGCCCGCACTGAAGCTTTCTTT
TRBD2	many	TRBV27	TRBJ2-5	CASNKGSGDRETQYF	TGTGCCAGCAACAAGGGTAGCGGGGACCGAGAGACCCAGTACTTC
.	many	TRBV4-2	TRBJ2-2	CASSSSGVAGELFF	TGTGCCAGCAGCTCCTCAGGGGTGGCCGGGGAGCTGTTTTTT
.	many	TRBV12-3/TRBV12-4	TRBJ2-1	CASILGSGSYNEQFF	TGTGCCAGCATCCTTGGGTCGGGCTCCTACAATGAGCAGTTCTTC
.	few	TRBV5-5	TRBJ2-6	CASSSRRSSGANVLTF	TGTGCCAGCAGCAGTCGACGGAGCTCTGGGGCCAACGTCCTGACTTTC
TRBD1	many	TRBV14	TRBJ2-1	CASSQERLDRALGEQFF	TGTGCCAGCAGCCAAGAACGGCTGGACAGGGCCCTTGGGGAGCAGTTCTTC
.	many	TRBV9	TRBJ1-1	CASSVESVGSSLNTEAFF	TGTGCCAGCAGCGTAGAGTCTGTGGGGAGTAGCCTGAACACTGAAGCTTTCTTT
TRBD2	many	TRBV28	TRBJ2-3	CASSLGLAASTDTQYF	TGTGCCAGCAGTCTAGGACTAGCGGCTAGCACAGATACGCAGTATTTT
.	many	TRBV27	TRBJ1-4	CASRHPSEKLFF	TGTGCCAGCAGACACCCGAGTGAAAAACTGTTTTTT
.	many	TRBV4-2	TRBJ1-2	CASSLPSGQVNRGYTF	TGTGCCAGCAGCCTCCCCTCAGGGCAGGTAAATCGGGGCTACACCTTC